This paragraph reports one T cell receptor beta chain. This record comes from a study of blood T cell repertoires in COVID-19. For the study at large: Collection of acute and convalescent COVID-19 samples took place in the United States, Italy and Spain. PBMCs, B-cell-depleted T cells, or T cells provided the cDNA or gDNA that made up the material.

V shed 5 bases and J 4 bases; nucleotides not matched to a gene: 5. Germline CDR1 is SEHNR and CDR2 is FQNEAQ (reference sequence). The CDR3 has 16 amino acids. Authors' analysis steps: Estimated nucleated cell counts came from reference gene primer amplification. Measured with immunoSEQ multiplex PCR; TCRdb has only the in-frame clones, and not every one. That table gives V, J and clone size, and the DNA gave D and trimming. The data contain about 210,000 clones, 82% of them singletons. The chain is built from TRBV7-9 and TRBJ2-2; TRBD1 matches at 12 bases. The clonotype was recovered from an older woman with COVID-19, enrolled during active disease. Specimen: peripheral blood. The CDR3 is CASSHRDRGPTGELFF. As DNA, the CDR3 is TGTGCCAGCAGCCACCGGGACAGGGGGCCCACCGGGGAGCTGTTTTTT. The variable domain in full, with the rest retrieved from reference TRBV7-9 and TRBJ2-2, is DTGVSQNPRHKITKRGQNVTFRCDPISEHNRLYWYRQTLGQGPEFLTYFQNEAQLEKSRLLSDRFSAERPKGSFSTLEIQRTEQGDSAMYLCASSHRDRGPTGELFFGEGSRLTVL.